This T cell receptor beta chain stems from a study of blood T cell repertoires in COVID-19. Study-wide background: Some COVID-19 samples were acute and others convalescent; all came from the United States, Italy and Spain. PBMCs, B-cell-depleted T cells, or T cells were the source of the cDNA or gDNA that made up the material.

Per the study methods: Nucleated cell counts were estimated from reference gene primer amplification. This table comes from immunoSEQ multiplex PCR, and its TCRdb copy is limited to in-frame clones, with some not included. From that table come the V and J calls and clone size; the DNA was used to work out D and trimming. The data show approximately 100,000 clones, around 91% seen once. V was clipped by 2 bases and J by 10 bases; unmatched bases: 7. Germline CDR1 and CDR2: SGHRS and YFSETQ. There are 13 residues in the CDR3. The V gene is TRBV5-1, the J gene TRBJ1-1; 8 bases are a match to TRBD1. Source material: peripheral blood. The source of this sequence is an elderly woman with acute or convalescent COVID-19. The CDR3 loop is CASSLTGQGAAFF. For the CDR3, the DNA is TGCGCCAGCAGCTTAACAGGACAGGGCGCAGCTTTCTTT.